This record looks at one T cell receptor beta chain sequence and its context. Antigen: not known. This CDR3 comprises 12 residues. Trimming stripped 0 bases from V and 5 bases from J, with 2 bases between. The V gene's germline CDR1 is LGHDT and CDR2 YNNKEL (reference sequence). The sample belongs to a study of T cell responses to AZD1222 COVID-19 vaccine. The wider study: Investigators merged groups given second doses at roughly 4 or roughly 12 weeks.

General study findings and limits: Only a handful of AZD1222 recipients, more than five in all, had baseline seropositivity. Of spike-specific TCRs, nearly half reportedly target regions left unmutated in variants.

The assay was immunoSEQ multiplex PCR, and TCRdb's table has in-frame clones only and misses some. This table holds about 130,000 clones, about nine tenths found once. The origin of this receptor is an adult in good health. V and J are TRBV3-1 (or the pseudogene TRBV3-2) and TRBJ1-5; no clear D. The specimen was peripheral blood, collected on day 0 of AZD1222 vaccination. The CDR3 region has the DNA TGTGCCAGCAGCCAAGATGATCAGCCCCAGCATTTT. Its protein product is CASSQDDQPQHF.